This note documents a single TCR beta chain sequence. The antigen is unknown. The entry originates in a study of T-cell reconstitution after alpha-beta-depleted transplantation in children. Points from the study as a whole: Alpha-beta T cells present about two months after transplant were reported to originate from several hundred expanded graft clones.

Library preparation (for TCRbeta) was performed with unique molecular identifiers. In TCRdb, the PCR reads were re-called with MiXCR into one record per CDR3 protein. The profile shows a few hundred thousand distinct CDR3 sequences, roughly 27% of them singletons. The sequence was obtained from a boy in the first two years of life with Wiskott-Aldrich syndrome, due to receive a stem cell transplant. Sequences were derived from PBMCs, sampled before TCRalphabeta/CD19-depleted stem cell transplant.

This CDR3 is CASSQVGLAGEENTGELFF. In DNA form, the CDR3 reads TGTGCCAGCAGCCAAGTGGGACTAGCGGGAGAGGAGAACACCGGGGAGCTGTTTTTT. The rearrangement uses TRBV3-1 and TRBJ2-2, with 14 bases matching TRBD2. The CDR3 contains 19 residues. V shed 1 base, J shed 1 base, and the junction held 5 bases outside the gene matches. CDR1 LGHDT and CDR2 YNNKEL come from the germline V gene (reference sequence).